The rows below give T cell receptor beta chains drawn from one sample of a study of blood T cell repertoires in COVID-19. Repertoires were generated with immunoSEQ multiplex PCR, while TCRdb's copy carries only in-frame clones and drops some. The data contain under 70,000 clones, around 77% of them singletons. What was sequenced was peripheral blood. The origin of the receptors is a human donor in a cohort sampled during active COVID-19. CDR3s include the opening cysteine and the closing phenylalanine or tryptophan. D genes are given only for firm matches. The size of a clone is reported for some rows only, either as once, few or many, or as a class for expanded clones.

J gene	V gene	D gene	clone size	CDR3 protein	CDR3 DNA
TRBJ1-2	TRBV19	TRBD1	few	CASRSGQPNYGYTF	TGTGCCAGTAGATCGGGACAGCCGAACTATGGCTACACCTTC
TRBJ2-1	TRBV9	TRBD2	-	CASSDTSGAPGQFF	TGTGCCAGCAGCGATACTAGCGGGGCCCCGGGGCAGTTCTTC
TRBJ1-1	TRBV28	-	-	CATAQRVQEAFF	TGTGCCACCGCCCAACGTGTTCAGGAAGCTTTCTTT
TRBJ2-7	TRBV28	TRBD1	-	CASSFSGQGDYEQYF	TGTGCCAGCAGTTTCTCGGGACAGGGTGACTACGAGCAGTACTTC
TRBJ2-7	TRBV20-1	TRBD2	-	CSASPSGAPYEQYF	TGCAGTGCTAGTCCCAGCGGGGCCCCCTACGAGCAGTACTTC
TRBJ1-2	TRBV3-1/TRBV3-2	TRBD1	-	CASSQDQTGGNGYTF	TGTGCCAGCAGCCAAGATCAGACAGGGGGCAATGGCTACACCTTC
TRBJ2-3	TRBV28	TRBD2	once	CASSYGLAEVFF	TGTGCCAGCAGTTATGGACTAGCGGAGGTTTTTTTT
TRBJ2-7	TRBV24-1	-	-	CATSASQRSEQYF	TGTGCCACCAGTGCCTCCCAGAGGAGCGAGCAGTACTTC
TRBJ2-3	TRBV11-2	-	-	CASSLEPSRRGDTQYF	TGTGCCAGCAGCTTGGAGCCCAGCCGGAGAGGCGATACGCAGTATTTT
TRBJ2-1	TRBV9	-	-	CASSVEGGASYNEQFF	TGTGCCAGCAGCGTAGAAGGGGGAGCATCCTACAATGAGCAGTTCTTC
TRBJ2-2	TRBV4-2	TRBD2	-	CASSQEVGLWTSGDTGELFF	TGTGCCAGCAGCCAAGAAGTGGGTTTGTGGACTAGCGGGGACACCGGGGAGCTGTTTTTT
TRBJ2-2	TRBV7-2	-	-	CASSLTGDWTGELFF	TGTGCCAGCAGCTTAACGGGAGATTGGACCGGGGAGCTGTTTTTT
TRBJ2-5	TRBV18	-	-	CASSPYRYQETQYF	TGTGCCAGCTCACCATACAGGTACCAAGAGACCCAGTACTTC
TRBJ2-7	TRBV29-1	-	-	CSVGGSRSYEQYF	TGCAGCGTAGGCGGATCGAGGTCCTACGAGCAGTACTTC
TRBJ2-7	TRBV19	-	-	CASSMVGAGPIYEQYF	TGTGCCAGTAGTATGGTTGGGGCAGGGCCCATCTACGAGCAGTACTTC
TRBJ1-4	TRBV28	TRBD1	-	CASSFPTGGGEKLFF	TGTGCCAGCAGTTTTCCGACAGGGGGAGGAGAAAAACTGTTTTTT
TRBJ2-4	TRBV6-5	TRBD1	-	CASSYSRTGGNIQYF	TGTGCCAGCAGTTACTCTCGGACAGGCGGAAACATTCAGTACTTC
TRBJ2-6	TRBV3-1/TRBV3-2	-	-	CASRKQGSGANVLTF	TGTGCCAGCAGAAAGCAGGGTTCTGGGGCCAACGTCCTGACTTTC
TRBJ2-1	TRBV10-1	TRBD1	-	CASSEIPRVRDSSYNEQFF	TGCGCCAGCAGTGAGATCCCGAGGGTCCGGGACAGTAGCTACAATGAGCAGTTCTTC
TRBJ2-7	TRBV11-2	-	few	CASSLDTQGEQYF	TGTGCCAGCAGCTTAGATACTCAGGGCGAGCAGTACTTC
TRBJ2-3	TRBV7-6	TRBD2	-	CASSPGGLAGGQVQYF	TGTGCCAGCAGCCCAGGAGGGCTAGCGGGAGGGCAGGTGCAGTATTTT
TRBJ1-1	TRBV6-4	-	-	CASSDQMNTEAFF	TGTGCCAGCAGTGATCAGATGAACACTGAAGCTTTCTTT
TRBJ2-7	TRBV5-4	TRBD1	few	CASSAQRGTGGYEQYF	TGTGCCAGCAGCGCCCAGCGTGGGACAGGGGGCTACGAGCAGTACTTC
TRBJ1-3	TRBV11-2	TRBD1	once	CASSWTGASGNTIYF	TGTGCCAGCAGCTGGACAGGTGCCTCTGGAAACACCATATATTTT
TRBJ1-2	TRBV3-1/TRBV3-2	-	-	CASSQRQGGYTF	TGTGCCAGCAGCCAAAGGCAGGGGGGCTACACCTTC
TRBJ1-2	TRBV29-1	TRBD1	-	CSGGTGTYGYTF	TGCAGCGGAGGGACAGGGACCTATGGCTACACCTTC
TRBJ2-2	TRBV5-6	-	-	CASSLPRGDPGELFF	TGTGCCAGCAGCTTGCCTCGGGGTGATCCCGGGGAGCTGTTTTTT
TRBJ1-1	TRBV6-5	-	-	CASSYRGTPMNTEAFF	TGTGCCAGCAGTTACAGGGGGACCCCTATGAACACTGAAGCTTTCTTT
TRBJ2-7	TRBV7-2	-	-	CASSLEFIGVHEQYF	TGTGCCAGCAGCTTAGAGTTTATAGGGGTCCACGAGCAGTACTTC
TRBJ2-5	TRBV27	TRBD1	-	CASSRTGQAKVYTQYF	TGTGCCAGCAGTAGAACAGGACAGGCGAAAGTTTATACCCAGTACTTC
TRBJ2-7	TRBV7-9	-	-	CASSFSGEQYF	TGTGCCAGCAGCTTCAGCGGCGAGCAGTACTTC
TRBJ2-3	TRBV7-3	-	-	CASSFSGSASTDTQYF	TGTGCCAGCAGCTTCAGCGGGTCCGCTAGCACAGATACGCAGTATTTT
TRBJ2-1	TRBV4-1	-	few	CASSHPGLKHGSSYNEQFF	TGCGCCAGCAGCCACCCCGGGTTGAAGCACGGGAGCTCCTACAATGAGCAGTTCTTC
TRBJ2-7	TRBV9	TRBD1	once	CASSDEGQGVYEQYF	TGTGCCAGCAGCGACGAGGGACAGGGTGTTTACGAGCAGTACTTC
TRBJ1-2	TRBV25-1	-	-	CASSDSKAGDGYTF	TGTGCCAGCAGTGATTCGAAGGCAGGGGACGGCTACACCTTC
TRBJ2-3	TRBV7-9	TRBD1	-	CASSSYRGRTDTQYF	TGTGCCAGCAGCTCCTACAGGGGACGCACAGATACGCAGTATTTT
TRBJ2-3	TRBV30	TRBD2	-	CAWSAGGESTDTQYF	TGTGCCTGGAGTGCTGGGGGGGAAAGCACAGATACGCAGTATTTT
TRBJ2-4	TRBV28	TRBD2	-	CASTRAAGGALAKNIQYF	TGTGCCAGCACCAGGGCGGCGGGAGGGGCGTTAGCCAAAAACATTCAGTACTTC
TRBJ2-3	TRBV7-6	TRBD1	-	CASSLAGTGPDTQYF	TGTGCCAGCAGCTTAGCCGGGACAGGGCCAGATACGCAGTATTTT
TRBJ2-4	TRBV4-3	-	-	CASSQTRNIQYF	TGCGCCAGCAGCCAGACAAGAAACATTCAGTACTTC
TRBJ2-1	TRBV28	TRBD2	-	CASSGLAGSSSYNEQFF	TGTGCCAGCAGTGGACTAGCGGGCTCCAGCTCCTACAATGAGCAGTTCTTC
TRBJ2-1	TRBV15	-	-	CATSRTGGQVYNEQFF	TGTGCCACCAGCAGAACGGGGGGACAGGTGTACAATGAGCAGTTCTTC
TRBJ1-1	TRBV12-3/TRBV12-4	-	-	CASSLSLEAFF	TGTGCCAGCAGTTTGTCTTTAGAAGCTTTCTTT